This T cell receptor beta chain was recorded in a study of blood T cell repertoires in COVID-19. Methods used by the authors: Amplification of reference gene primers was used by the study to estimate nucleated cell counts. Data came from immunoSEQ multiplex PCR; TCRdb stores just in-frame clones and leaves some out. V, J and clone size were drawn from that table, and D and trimming were deduced from the DNA. Of about 250,000 clones in the sample, over 80% were seen once. The material sequenced was PBMCs or T cells enriched from blood (not recorded which). This clonotype originated in a woman aged 25 to 39 with acute COVID-19.

The CDR3 sequence: CASSYNQGVGTEAFF. The CDR3 DNA reads TGTGCCAGCAGTTATAATCAAGGGGTTGGCACTGAAGCTTTCTTT. This rearrangement joins TRBV6-5 to TRBJ1-1, with D perhaps TRBD1 (5 bases). Germline lookup yields CDR1 MNHEY and CDR2 SVGAGI. V was clipped by 3 bases and J by 4 bases, with 15 bases between them. The CDR3 sequence is 15 residues long.